These 30 T cell receptor beta chains came from one sample sequenced in a study of T cell responses to AZD1222 COVID-19 vaccine. This table comes from immunoSEQ multiplex PCR, and its TCRdb copy is limited to in-frame clones, with some not included. Found here are 150,000 to 200,000 clones, approximately 92% of them singletons; the top ten hold more than 9%. The sample was peripheral blood, taken on day 0 of AZD1222 vaccination. These receptor sequences come from an adult in good health.

V and J are TRBV7-2 and TRBJ1-4; TRBD1 aligns across 10 bases. Trimming at V came to 7 bases and at J to 8 bases, leaving 4 bases not matched to a gene. This CDR3 has 13 amino acids. The V gene's germline CDR1 is SGHTA and CDR2 FQGNSA. The DNA of the CDR3 is TGTGCCAGCACGGGACAGGGGAGGGAAAAACTGTTTTTT. Translating gives CASTGQGREKLFF.

The chain recombines TRBV2 with TRBJ2-3; 8 bases match TRBD1. The V gene's germline CDR1 is SNHLY and CDR2 FYNNEI. V dropped 4 bases and J dropped 3; count of bases not matched to a gene: 6. The length of the CDR3 is 15 residues. The CDR3 nucleotides read TGTGCCAGCAGTGGAAGGACAGGGTATACAGATACGCAGTATTTT. It specifies CASSGRTGYTDTQYF. The variable domain in full, with the rest retrieved from reference TRBV2 and TRBJ2-3, is EPEVTQTPSHQVTQMGQEVILRCVPISNHLYFYWYRQILGQKVEFLVSFYNNEISEKSEIFDDQFSVERPDGSNFTLKIRSTKLEDSAMYFCASSGRTGYTDTQYFGPGTRLTVL.

This rearrangement joins TRBV5-1 to TRBJ1-4; 7 nucleotides match TRBD1. The ends lost 0 bases at V and 7 bases at J; junction bases unmatched: 3. The CDR3 covers 14 residues. The germline V gene encodes CDR1 SGHRS and CDR2 YFSETQ. DNA of the CDR3: TGCGCCAGCAGCTTGGGACAGGGAAGTGAAAAACTGTTTTTT. Protein: CASSLGQGSEKLFF.

This chain joins TRBV3-1 (or the pseudogene TRBV3-2) and TRBJ2-1; 7 bases are shared with TRBD1. V lost 4 bases, J lost 0 bases, and 3 bases stayed unmatched. This CDR3 is built from 15 residues. The germline V gene encodes CDR1 LGHDT and CDR2 YNNKEL (reference sequence). CDR3 sequence reads: CASSLGQSSYNEQFF. In DNA form, the CDR3 reads TGTGCCAGCAGCCTGGGACAGAGCTCCTACAATGAGCAGTTCTTC.

V usage is TRBV4-1 and J usage is TRBJ2-3; D uncertain. CDR3 size: 15 residues. Trimming took 2 bases from V and 1 from J, leaving 10 bases between them. Germline V gene lookup returns CDR1 MGHRA and CDR2 YSYEKL. In DNA, the CDR3 is TGCGCCAGCAGCCAAACTCGGTACGGCACAGATACGCAGTATTTT. Its protein product is CASSQTRYGTDTQYF.

This clone appeared once. This sequence joins TRBV12-5 and TRBJ2-3, with 12 nucleotides matching TRBD1. The germline CDR1 and CDR2 sequences are LGHNT and FRNRAP. V lost 6 bases, J lost 6 bases, and 10 bases stayed unmatched. The CDR3 is made up of 16 amino acids. CDR3 region: CASGPPGTGGSDTQYF. CDR3 DNA: TGTGCTAGTGGGCCACCCGGGACAGGGGGCTCTGATACGCAGTATTTT.

The chain is built from TRBV4-2 and TRBJ2-1; 10 bases fit TRBD2. Looked up from germline, CDR1 is LGHNA and CDR2 is YNFKEQ. V lost 3 bases, J lost 7 bases, and 3 bases stayed unmatched. The CDR3 sequence is 14 residues long. The CDR3: CASSQGLALNEQFF. Written as DNA, the CDR3 is TGTGCCAGCAGCCAGGGACTAGCGTTGAATGAGCAGTTCTTC.

The chain is built from TRBV18 and TRBJ1-3; D remains unclear. The CDR3 has 13 amino acids. V gave up 2 bases and J gave up 1 base, with 3 bases separating them. CDR1 is KGHSH and CDR2 is LQKENI in the germline V gene. CDR3 in amino acids: CASSPVSGNTIYF. The CDR3 bases are TGTGCCAGCTCACCAGTATCTGGAAACACCATATATTTT. Together with reference TRBV18 and TRBJ1-3, the CDR3 gives the full variable domain: NAGVMQNPRHLVRRRGQEARLRCSPMKGHSHVYWYRQLPEEGLKFMVYLQKENIIDESGMPKERFSAEFPKEGPSILRIQQVVRGDSAAYFCASSPVSGNTIYFGEGSWLTVV.

The chain links TRBV4-1 to TRBJ1-5; TRBD1 matches at 10 bases. Germline V gene lookup returns CDR1 MGHRA and CDR2 YSYEKL. The CDR3 spans 16 residues. J gave up 7 bases and V 0 bases, and 6 bases lay outside the gene matches. CDR3: CASSQERTGGGQPQHF. Written as DNA, the CDR3 is TGCGCCAGCAGCCAAGAGAGGACAGGGGGAGGACAGCCCCAGCATTTT.

The rearrangement links TRBV7-9 to TRBJ1-2, with D uncertain. V was shortened by 5 bases and J by 6 bases, with 13 bases between the two germline ends. The CDR3 totals 13 residues. Germline V lookup: CDR1 SEHNR, CDR2 FQNEAQ (reference sequence). The CDR3 is CASSPLGSHGYTF. In DNA form, the CDR3 reads TGTGCCAGCAGCCCCCTGGGCAGCCATGGCTACACCTTC.

The V call is TRBV2, the J call TRBJ1-1; 8 nucleotides match TRBD1. The V and J ends lost 4 bases and 5 bases, in that order; junction bases with no gene match: 3. The CDR3 totals 13 residues. Germline CDR1 SNHLY, CDR2 FYNNEI. The CDR3 nucleotides read TGTGCCAGCAGTGCGGGACAGGTTACTGAAGCTTTCTTT. The encoded protein is CASSAGQVTEAFF.

This sequence joins TRBV30 and TRBJ1-1; D remains ambiguous. V was shortened by 0 bases and J by 5 bases, with 10 bases between the two germline ends. Germline CDR1 reads GTSNPN; CDR2 reads SVGIG (reference sequence). This CDR3 has 13 amino acids. This CDR3 reads CAWSVQGETEAFF. CDR3 bases: TGTGCCTGGAGTGTACAAGGCGAGACTGAAGCTTTCTTT. Full variable domain (missing parts from reference TRBV30 and TRBJ1-1): SQTIHQWPATLVQPVGSPLSLECTVEGTSNPNLYWYRQAAGRGLQLLFYSVGIGQISSEVPQNLSASRPQDRQFILSSKKLLLSDSGFYLCAWSVQGETEAFFGQGTRLTVV.

V is TRBV19 and J is TRBJ2-7; 8 positions match TRBD1. This CDR3 is 15 amino acids long. The germline V gene encodes CDR1 LNHDA and CDR2 SQIVND (reference sequence). J lost 0 bases, V lost 4 bases, and 5 bases had no gene match. DNA for the CDR3: TGTGCCAGTAGTACCCGACAGGGGAGCTCCTACGAGCAGTACGTC. It encodes CASSTRQGSSYEQYV.

This rearrangement joins TRBV28 to TRBJ1-2; no clear D gene. The V and J ends lost 0 bases and 3 bases respectively, with 11 bases between them. CDR1 MDHEN and CDR2 SYDVKM come from the germline V gene. The CDR3 sequence is 15 residues long. CDR3: CASSLWLSGDYGYTF. Written as DNA, the CDR3 is TGTGCCAGCAGTTTATGGCTTTCTGGGGACTATGGCTACACCTTC.

The chain couples TRBV19 to TRBJ1-1; D not resolved. Deletions cut 3 bases from V and 4 bases from J, with 12 bases between. CDR1 and CDR2 (germline): LNHDA, SQIVND (reference sequence). The CDR3 is made up of 14 amino acids. CDR3 protein: CASSMVARGTEAFF. The CDR3 DNA follows: TGTGCCAGTAGTATGGTGGCAAGAGGCACTGAAGCTTTCTTT.

V gene TRBV18 combines with J gene TRBJ2-3, with D possibly being TRBD1 (5 bases). The length of the CDR3 is 15 residues. Germline CDR1 reads KGHSH; CDR2 reads LQKENI. V lost 7 bases and J 5 bases, leaving 19 bases between the germline ends. CDR3 coding DNA: TGTGCCAGCTTGGGTATCTTACGGACACAAGATACGCAGTATTTT. This gives the protein CASLGILRTQDTQYF.

The rearrangement uses TRBV5-1 and TRBJ1-3, with 7 bases lining up with TRBD1. The junction had 4 bases not matched to a gene; V was cut back by 0 bases and J by 4 bases. The CDR3 extends over 15 amino acids. Germline values: CDR1 SGHRS, CDR2 YFSETQ. CDR3 coding DNA: TGCGCCAGCAGCTTGGACAGGGGACTAGGAAACACCATATATTTT. It encodes CASSLDRGLGNTIYF.

This clone was counted a single time. The gene calls are TRBV4-3 and TRBJ1-1, with D possibly being TRBD1 (5 bases). Trimming took off 5 bases at V and 2 bases at J, with 15 bases between the two ends. This CDR3 contains 15 residues. The germline CDR1 and CDR2 sequences are LGHNA and YSLEER. CDR3 bases: TGCGCCAGCAGCGTAGGGACCGTCTCAAACACTGAAGCTTTCTTT. Amino acids: CASSVGTVSNTEAFF.

V usage is TRBV6-5 and J usage is TRBJ2-7; TRBD1 aligns across 8 bases. Germline V gene sequence: CDR1 MNHEY, CDR2 SVGAGI. The CDR3 sequence is 14 residues long. With 5 bases clipped from V and 5 bases from J, the junction kept 8 bases outside the gene matches. CDR3 in amino acids: CASSPRGRENEQYV. CDR3 coding DNA: TGTGCCAGCAGTCCCAGGGGGCGAGAAAACGAGCAGTACGTC.

The rearrangement uses TRBV4-2 and TRBJ1-5, with D maybe TRBD1 (5 bases). This CDR3 has 16 amino acids. Per the germline V gene, CDR1 is LGHNA and CDR2 is YNFKEQ. The ends were cut back, 0 bases at V and 7 bases at J, with 16 bases in the middle. The CDR3 DNA follows: TGTGCCAGCAGCCAAGACATTTTGGGGGGTGGACAGCCCCAGCATTTT. It codes for CASSQDILGGGQPQHF.

The V and J genes are TRBV2 and TRBJ2-2, with 8 bases that match TRBD1. This CDR3 has 16 amino acids. Germline CDR1 and CDR2: SNHLY and FYNNEI. The V gene end was trimmed by 7 bases and the J gene end by 2 bases; junction bases not matched to a gene: 9. The CDR3 region is CASTQQGEINTGELFF. CDR3 in DNA: TGTGCCAGCACCCAACAGGGGGAGATTAACACCGGGGAGCTGTTTTTT.

The rearrangement joins TRBV28 to TRBJ2-3, with 10 bases matching TRBD2. V dropped 5 bases and J dropped 4; count of bases not matched to a gene: 3. CDR3 length: 14 residues. Per germline, CDR1 MDHEN and CDR2 SYDVKM. CDR3 nucleotides: TGTGCCAGCAGTAGCGGGGGGGCTGCAGATACGCAGTATTTT. It translates to CASSSGGAADTQYF.

J is TRBJ2-2 and V is TRBV27, with D unclear. Germline-derived CDR1 and CDR2 are MNHEY and SMNVEV (reference sequence). The CDR3 totals 14 residues. Deletions cut 1 base from V and 3 bases from J, with 6 bases between. The CDR3 protein is CASSLYRYTGELFF. The DNA for the CDR3 is TGTGCCAGCAGTTTATATCGTTACACCGGGGAGCTGTTTTTT.

V is TRBV3-1 (or the pseudogene TRBV3-2) and J is TRBJ1-6; D is ambiguous. Germline V gene data show CDR1 as LGHDT and CDR2 as YNNKEL (reference sequence). The CDR3 contains 15 residues. V was trimmed by 3 bases and J by 0 bases, leaving 6 bases between them. The chain's CDR3 is CASSQIGSYNSPLHF. Written as DNA, the CDR3 is TGTGCCAGCAGCCAGATAGGCTCCTATAATTCACCCCTCCACTTT.

The gene calls are TRBV5-1 and TRBJ2-3; tentative D call: TRBD1 (6 bases). Looked up from germline, CDR1 is SGHRS and CDR2 is YFSETQ. Trimming stripped 2 bases from V and 2 bases from J, with 12 bases between. The CDR3 contains 15 residues. This CDR3 reads CASSLRTDSTDTQYF. CDR3 nucleotide sequence: TGCGCCAGCAGCTTAAGGACAGACTCCACAGATACGCAGTATTTT.

The chain joins TRBV2 to TRBJ1-2; no reliable D call. CDR1 and CDR2 (germline): SNHLY, FYNNEI. Between the trimmed V and J ends, which lost 1 base and 3 bases, there was a span of 3 bases. The CDR3 spans 12 residues. CDR3 residues: CASSEGDYGYTF. CDR3 DNA sequence: TGTGCCAGCAGTGAAGGGGACTATGGCTACACCTTC.

This rearrangement joins TRBV12-3 or TRBV12-4 to TRBJ1-1; 7 bases fit TRBD1. V lost 5 bases to trimming and J lost 5 bases; unmatched junction nucleotides: 5. This CDR3 has 13 amino acids. CDR3 nucleotide sequence: TGTGCCAGCAGTCCAGGGGGTTTAACTGAAGCTTTCTTT. Translated, it gives CASSPGGLTEAFF.

Worth noting for this clone: Compared with germline, one end of the junction differs, possibly owing to a read error. V gene TRBV6-5 combines with J gene TRBJ2-1, with D hard to call. The CDR3 has 13 amino acids. Germline CDR1 and CDR2: MNHEY and SVGAGI. CDR3 sequence: CASSYSLYTEQFF. The DNA for the CDR3 is TGTGCCAGCAGTTACTCGTTGTACACTGAGCAGTTCTTC.

This clone appeared a single time. The chain is built from TRBV12-3 or TRBV12-4 and TRBJ1-4; maybe TRBD1 (6 bases). This CDR3 is built from 13 residues. Trimming shortened V by 3 bases and J by 8 bases, and 10 bases separated the two germline ends. Here the CDR3 DNA reads TGTGCCAGCAGTTTGGACAGCCGAGAAAAACTGTTTTTT. Amino acids: CASSLDSREKLFF.

This clone was detected a few times. The chain combines TRBV14 with TRBJ1-5; no firm D call. CDR3 length equals 12 residues. Germline values: CDR1 SGHDN, CDR2 FVKESK. The V end was cut by 6 bases, the J end by 1 base, with 4 bases between. CDR3 loop: CASSLSNQPQHF. The CDR3 DNA is TGTGCCAGCAGTCTCAGCAATCAGCCCCAGCATTTT.